A single sample gave rise to the 31 T cell receptor beta chains below, sequenced in a study of human T cells and chemical hapten exposure (dated by TCRdb to the early 2020s). The method behind the library was RACE. Instrument on record: NextSeq 500. The public reads were reanalyzed by TCRdb: fastp trimming at Q25, MiXCR alignment, in-frame beta chains only. For every CDR3 protein sequence, its rows merge into one entry that carries the most common genes and DNA. The sample includes about 360,000 distinct CDR3 sequences, with around 4.8% observed a single time. The ten most abundant clones make up approximately 2.1% of the sample. Explained via the paper, the time point label denotes: patch test 1, 2 weeks after DPC sensitization. The treatment or condition label of this sample denotes: therapeutic diphenylcyclopropenone sensitization with weekly scalp DPC. The sequenced sample was whole blood, obtained in connection with sensitization to the hapten diphenylcyclopropenone (DPC). The receptors stem from a woman aged 45-60 years with alopecia areata. Some clones in this sample may be carry-over from other donors' samples.

This clonotype was counted many times. V usage is TRBV5-1 and J usage is TRBJ2-7, with TRBD1 matching 9 bases. Germline CDR1 SGHRS, CDR2 YFSETQ. The CDR3 runs to 15 residues. V lost 0 bases to trimming and J lost 3 bases; unmatched junction nucleotides: 4. This CDR3 is CASSLEGTGYYEQYF. DNA for the CDR3: TGCGCCAGCAGCTTGGAGGGGACAGGGTACTACGAGCAGTACTTC.

This clonotype was detected many times. V gene TRBV11-2 combines with J gene TRBJ1-1, with D unresolved. The germline V gene encodes CDR1 SGHAT and CDR2 FQNNGV. Trimming took off 5 bases at V and 11 bases at J, with 18 bases between the two ends. CDR3 length: 13 amino acids. DNA for the CDR3: TGTGCCAGCAGCCCTTCGCGGGGATCGGGTGCTTTCTTT. Protein: CASSPSRGSGAFF.

The chain recombines TRBV20-1 with TRBJ2-1; either TRBD1 or TRBD2 may supply D (7 bases each). V dropped 8 bases and J dropped 5 bases, with 25 bases sitting between them. The germline V gene has CDR1 DFQATT and CDR2 SNEGSKA (reference sequence). The CDR3 is 16 amino acids. CDR3 in amino acids: CSSRQGEGRWDNEQFF. The DNA for the CDR3 is TGCAGTTCCCGTCAGGGGGAGGGAAGATGGGACAATGAGCAGTTCTTC.

Ten or more counts support this clonotype. The V and J genes are TRBV14 and TRBJ2-1; D is unclear. V shed 1 base and J shed 8 bases, with 12 bases lying between them. Per the germline V gene, CDR1 is SGHDN and CDR2 is FVKESK. This CDR3 has 14 amino acids. In nucleotides, the CDR3 is TGTGCCAGCAGCCAAGCGTGGGCCTTCGATGAGCAGTTCTTC. Its protein is CASSQAWAFDEQFF.

Many counts were recorded for this clonotype. The CDR3 loop is CASSQDRGVLGYTF. The CDR3 nucleotides read TGTGCCAGCAGCCAAGACAGGGGGGTACTTGGCTACACCTTC. The rearrangement links TRBV3-1 to TRBJ1-2, with 7 nucleotides matching TRBD1. The junction had 5 bases not matched to a gene; V was cut back by 0 bases and J by 7 bases. The CDR3 consists of 14 residues. From germline, CDR1 is LGHDT and CDR2 YNNKEL (reference sequence).

This clonotype appeared many times. The chain carries TRBV29-1 and TRBJ1-5; 9 bases are shared with TRBD1. Trimming cost V 1 base and J 7 bases; bases outside gene matches: 5. CDR1 and CDR2 from the germline V gene are SQVTM and ANQGSEA. The CDR3 is 14 amino acids. CDR3 nucleotides: TGCAGCGTTGAAGTTCCGGGACAGGGACAGCCCCAGCATTTT. Residues: CSVEVPGQGQPQHF.

This clonotype was detected a few times. The chain has TRBV5-1 and TRBJ1-6, with 8 nucleotides matching TRBD1. V was pared by 3 bases and J by 9 bases, with 8 bases of the junction left unmatched. The CDR3 contains 15 residues. CDR1 and CDR2 from the germline V gene are SGHRS and YFSETQ. CDR3 loop: CASSSGTGVSSPLHF. The DNA of the CDR3 is TGCGCCAGCAGCTCCGGGACAGGCGTGAGTTCACCCCTCCACTTT.

This clonotype was seen at least ten times. This chain links TRBV7-2 with TRBJ1-3; possible D gene TRBD1, 5 bases. The V end was cut by 2 bases, the J end by 1 base, with 18 bases between. The CDR3 contains 18 residues. CDR1 and CDR2 from the germline V gene are SGHTA and FQGNSA. The CDR3 DNA is TGTGCCAGCAGCTTAAGTGGATACTATCAGGGTTCTGGAAACACCATATATTTT. Translation: CASSLSGYYQGSGNTIYF.

In its sample, this clonotype was seen many times. V gene TRBV5-1 combines with J gene TRBJ1-2; TRBD1 is a possible D gene (6 bases). CDR1 and CDR2 (germline): SGHRS, YFSETQ. The CDR3 loop spans 14 amino acids. Trimming removed 0 bases at V and 4 bases at J, with 10 bases between. The CDR3 coding sequence is TGCGCCAGCAGCTTGGCAGGGGACATCTATGGCTACACCTTC. Translated: CASSLAGDIYGYTF.

The CDR3 bases are TGTGCCAGCAGTGAGTCGGGACAGGCTAACTATGGCTACACCTTC. Amino acids: CASSESGQANYGYTF. This chain uses TRBV2 with TRBJ1-2, with 8 bases lining up with TRBD1. J was trimmed by 0 bases and V by 3 bases; bases with no gene match: 3. Germline V CDR1 and CDR2: SNHLY, FYNNEI. CDR3 length: 15 residues.

This clonotype occurred many times. The rearrangement links TRBV28 to TRBJ1-6; D is unclear. From germline, CDR1 is MDHEN and CDR2 SYDVKM. Trimming cost V 5 bases and J 0 bases, with 11 bases left between them. The CDR3 loop spans 16 amino acids. The chain's CDR3 is CASSKEASSYNSPLHF. The CDR3 bases are TGTGCCAGCAGTAAAGAGGCTAGCTCCTATAATTCACCCCTCCACTTT.

The genes are TRBV20-1 and TRBJ1-5; no clear D gene. V lost 4 bases, J lost 7 bases, and 14 bases lay in between. Germline loops: CDR1 DFQATT, CDR2 SNEGSKA (reference sequence). This CDR3 has 13 amino acids. The CDR3 nucleotides are TGCAGTGCTACCCCCGGGGTTAGACAGCCCCAGCATTTT. As protein: CSATPGVRQPQHF.

The chain carries TRBV27 and TRBJ1-5, with 9 nucleotides matching TRBD1. J gave up 9 bases and V 5 bases, and 8 bases lay outside the gene matches. Germline V gives CDR1 MNHEY, CDR2 SMNVEV (reference sequence). The CDR3 spans 14 residues. The CDR3 here is CASSPTGGDRPQHF. As DNA, the CDR3 is TGTGCCAGCAGTCCGACAGGGGGGGATCGGCCCCAGCATTTT.

The CDR3 here is CASNEDGTSGSNEQFF. CDR3 DNA sequence: TGTGCCAGTAATGAAGACGGGACTAGCGGGAGTAATGAGCAGTTCTTC. The chain carries TRBV19 and TRBJ2-1, with 14 bases matching TRBD2. V shed 7 bases, J shed 7 bases, and the junction held 9 bases outside the gene matches. CDR1 is LNHDA, CDR2 SQIVND, per germline (reference sequence). This CDR3 is built from 16 residues.

This chain connects TRBV15 to TRBJ2-1; D ambiguous. The CDR3 consists of 15 residues. Germline V gene data show CDR1 as LNHNV and CDR2 as YYDKDF (reference sequence). Trimming removed 0 bases from V and 7 bases from J, with 13 bases in between. The CDR3 nucleotides read TGTGCCACCAGCAGAGATAGGACGGGTTCTAATGAGCAGTTCTTC. Its translation is CATSRDRTGSNEQFF.

The chain recombines TRBV5-1 with TRBJ1-2, with TRBD1 as a possible D gene (6 bases). CDR3 length equals 12 residues. Germline V gene lookup returns CDR1 SGHRS and CDR2 YFSETQ. Trimming stripped 4 bases from V and 4 bases from J, with 8 bases between. CDR3 amino acids: CASSADSYGYTF. CDR3 sequence (DNA): TGCGCCAGCAGCGCGGACAGCTATGGCTACACCTTC.

In its sample, this clonotype was seen a few times. This sequence joins TRBV7-8 and TRBJ2-7; no reliable D call. This CDR3 comprises 15 residues. Trimming removed 5 bases from V and 5 bases from J, with 19 bases in between. Germline V lookup: CDR1 SGHVS, CDR2 FQNEAQ. The CDR3 here is CASSPPLGLLHEQYF. CDR3 DNA: TGTGCCAGCAGCCCGCCCTTGGGTCTCCTCCACGAGCAGTACTTC.

This clonotype was observed at least ten times. V is TRBV12-3 or TRBV12-4 and J is TRBJ2-7, with 10 bases matching TRBD1. V trimming: 7 bases; J trimming: 5 bases; junction bases outside the gene matches: 5. CDR3 length equals 13 residues. The DNA for the CDR3 is TGTGCCAGCACCCCGGGACAGGGGAACGAGCAGTACTTC. Protein product: CASTPGQGNEQYF.

This clonotype has only a few counts. The V and J genes are TRBV29-1 and TRBJ2-5, with D possibly being TRBD1 (6 bases). From germline, CDR1 is SQVTM and CDR2 ANQGSEA. The CDR3 sequence is 16 residues long. The V gene lost 0 bases and the J gene lost 9 bases, with 23 bases spanning the gap. In DNA, the CDR3 is TGCAGCGTTGAAGATGGTACAGGGTTCGCCATAGGGGCCCAGTACTTC. Amino acid sequence: CSVEDGTGFAIGAQYF.

This clonotype was detected many times. V usage is TRBV29-1 and J usage is TRBJ1-1; no clear D. CDR1 and CDR2 from the germline V gene are SQVTM and ANQGSEA. Trimming pared 5 bases from V and 0 bases from J, leaving 7 bases between. This CDR3 contains 12 residues. CDR3 sequence: CSVLLLNTEAFF. The CDR3 DNA is TGCAGCGTTCTTCTCCTGAACACTGAAGCTTTCTTT.

This clonotype was observed many times. In DNA form, the CDR3 reads TGTGCCAGCAGCGTAGGGGACAGGAATTCACCCCTCCACTTT. Its translation: CASSVGDRNSPLHF. The V call is TRBV9, the J call TRBJ1-6, with 8 bases lining up with TRBD1. Trimming cost V 0 bases and J 7 bases; bases outside gene matches: 0. From germline, CDR1 is SGDLS and CDR2 YYNGEE. The CDR3 length is 14 residues.

There are a few counts of this clonotype. The chain joins TRBV12-3 or TRBV12-4 to TRBJ1-2; D unresolved. This CDR3 spans 13 amino acids. V was clipped by 7 bases and J by 8 bases, with 17 bases between them. The CDR3 loop is CASNTDPFGGYTF. The DNA for the CDR3 is TGTGCCAGCAATACCGATCCCTTTGGAGGCTACACCTTC.

This clonotype was seen at least ten times. This chain links TRBV28 with TRBJ2-1; perhaps TRBD1 as D (5 bases). From germline, CDR1 is MDHEN and CDR2 SYDVKM. This CDR3 has 15 amino acids. Trimming stripped 2 bases from V and 8 bases from J, with 16 bases between. The CDR3 is CASSLGRVPPHEQFF. CDR3 nucleotide sequence: TGTGCCAGCAGTTTAGGCAGGGTACCCCCCCATGAGCAGTTCTTC.

This clonotype was observed a handful of times. The rearrangement uses TRBV20-1 and TRBJ1-4; D is ambiguous. The CDR3 has 13 residues. V was pared by 0 bases and J by 12 bases, with 14 bases between. Looked up from germline, CDR1 is DFQATT and CDR2 is SNEGSKA (reference sequence). The CDR3 protein is CSAREVRGSELFF. CDR3 bases: TGCAGTGCTAGAGAAGTAAGAGGCTCAGAACTGTTTTTT.

This CDR3 reads CASSGDRDTGELFF. Written as DNA, the CDR3 is TGTGCCAGCAGCGGGGACAGGGACACCGGGGAGCTGTTTTTT. The chain recombines TRBV7-3 with TRBJ2-2; 9 positions agree with TRBD1. The CDR3 has 14 amino acids. V dropped 5 bases and J dropped 3; count of bases not matched to a gene: 1. Germline CDR1 SGHTA, CDR2 FQGTGA.

This clonotype was detected many times. The chain couples TRBV12-3 or TRBV12-4 to TRBJ2-1; weak D call: TRBD2 (6 bases). The V end lost 3 bases, the J end lost 7 bases, and 16 bases lay between the germline ends. This CDR3 has 15 amino acids. DNA for the CDR3: TGTGCCAGCAGTTTGAGGTACCCCGCGGGGAATGAGCAGTTCTTC. This codes for CASSLRYPAGNEQFF.

The chain employs TRBV6-2 or TRBV6-3 and TRBJ2-1; a weak D match, TRBD2 (6 bases). The germline V gene encodes CDR1 MNHEY and CDR2 SVGEGT. The CDR3 is 12 amino acids. The V end lost 6 bases, the J end lost 10 bases, and 13 bases lay between the germline ends. The CDR3: CASRRPGSEQFF. In DNA form, the CDR3 reads TGTGCCAGCAGAAGACCCGGGAGCGAGCAGTTCTTC.

The genes are TRBV27 and TRBJ2-7, with D possibly being TRBD1 (6 bases). Trimming shortened V by 6 bases and J by 2 bases, and 14 bases separated the two germline ends. Germline loops: CDR1 MNHEY, CDR2 SMNVEV (reference sequence). The CDR3 contains 14 residues. The CDR3 DNA follows: TGTGCCAGCAGCGCTGTGGGGGCGACCTACGAGCAGTACTTC. Translation gives CASSAVGATYEQYF.

This clonotype was seen a few times. J is TRBJ1-1 and V is TRBV6-6; the D gene is possibly TRBD1 (5 bases). CDR3 length equals 10 residues. The germline V gene encodes CDR1 MNHNY and CDR2 SVGAGI (reference sequence). The ends were cut back, 10 bases at V and 6 bases at J, with 9 bases in the middle. DNA for the CDR3: TGTGCCACCCGGACATCTGAAGCTTTCTTT. Translating it yields CATRTSEAFF.

This clonotype has just a few counts. The chain combines TRBV28 with TRBJ2-5; 9 nucleotides agree with TRBD1. Germline CDR1 reads MDHEN; CDR2 reads SYDVKM. CDR3 size: 16 residues. V shed 5 bases, J shed 4 bases, and the junction held 11 bases outside the gene matches. CDR3 amino acids: CASSIPGQGEGETQYF. CDR3 DNA sequence: TGTGCCAGCAGTATTCCGGGACAGGGAGAAGGAGAGACCCAGTACTTC.

This clonotype was seen many times. V usage is TRBV7-9 and J usage is TRBJ2-1; D gene ambiguous. There are 15 residues in the CDR3. Between the trimmed V and J ends, which lost 1 base and 9 bases, there was a span of 16 bases. CDR1 is SEHNR, CDR2 FQNEAQ, per germline (reference sequence). The CDR3 sequence: CASSLGATGPGEQFF. CDR3 coding DNA: TGTGCCAGCAGCTTAGGCGCGACTGGGCCCGGTGAGCAGTTCTTC.